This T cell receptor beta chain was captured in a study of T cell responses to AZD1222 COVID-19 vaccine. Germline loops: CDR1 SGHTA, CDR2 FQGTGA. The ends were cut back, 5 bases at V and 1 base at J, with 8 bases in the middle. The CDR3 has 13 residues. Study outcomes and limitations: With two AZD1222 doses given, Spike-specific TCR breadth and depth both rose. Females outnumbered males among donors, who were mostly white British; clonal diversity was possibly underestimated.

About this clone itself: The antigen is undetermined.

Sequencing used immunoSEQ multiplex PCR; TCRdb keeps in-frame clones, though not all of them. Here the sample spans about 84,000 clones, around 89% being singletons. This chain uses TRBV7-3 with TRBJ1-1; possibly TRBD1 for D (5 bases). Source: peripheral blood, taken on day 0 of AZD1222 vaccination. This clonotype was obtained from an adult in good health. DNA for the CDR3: TGTGCCAGCAGCCTGACAGCGAACACTGAAGCTTTCTTT. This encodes CASSLTANTEAFF.